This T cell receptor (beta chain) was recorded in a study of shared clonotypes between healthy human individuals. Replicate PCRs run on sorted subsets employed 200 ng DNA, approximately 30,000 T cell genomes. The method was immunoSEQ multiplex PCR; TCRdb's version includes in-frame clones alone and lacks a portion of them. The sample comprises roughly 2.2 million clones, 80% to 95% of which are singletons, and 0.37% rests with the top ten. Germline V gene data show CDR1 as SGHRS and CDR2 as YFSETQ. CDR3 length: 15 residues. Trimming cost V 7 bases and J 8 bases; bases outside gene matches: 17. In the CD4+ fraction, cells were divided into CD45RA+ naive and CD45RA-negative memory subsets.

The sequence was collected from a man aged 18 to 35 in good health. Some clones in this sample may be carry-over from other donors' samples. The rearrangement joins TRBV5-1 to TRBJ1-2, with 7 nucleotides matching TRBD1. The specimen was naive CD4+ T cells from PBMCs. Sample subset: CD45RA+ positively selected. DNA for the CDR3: TGCGCCAGCGCTCCTTCCCCGGACAGGCCGAGAGGCTACACCTTC. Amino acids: CASAPSPDRPRGYTF. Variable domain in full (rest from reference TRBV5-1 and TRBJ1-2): KAGVTQTPRYLIKTRGQQVTLSCSPISGHRSVSWYQQTPGQGLQFLFEYFSETQRNKGNFPGRFSGRQFSNSRSEMNVSTLELGDSALYLCASAPSPDRPRGYTFGSGTRLTVV.